This is a list of T cell receptor beta chains from one sample in a study of Graves' ophthalmopathy and Graves' hyperthyroidism. TCRdb reanalysed the multiplex PCR reads using MiXCR and keeps one entry per CDR3 protein. The table lists some 750,000 distinct CDR3 sequences, around 40% of them singletons, with 44% in the top ten. The sample consisted of peripheral blood. The receptor source for this set is an adult man with Graves' ophthalmopathy. CDR3s include the opening cysteine and the closing phenylalanine or tryptophan. The order of the fields is J gene, D gene, V gene, clone size, CDR3 protein, CDR3 DNA. D genes are given only for firm matches. Size is stated for part of the rows, as once, few or many counts, or as a class when the clone is expanded.

TRBJ2-7 NA TRBV5-5 few CASSQGRMGEQYF TGTGCCAGCAGCCAGGGTAGAATGGGCGAGCAGTACTTC
TRBJ2-1 TRBD2 TRBV20-1 NA CSARDGGGEQFF TGCAGTGCTAGAGATGGCGGGGGTGAGCAGTTCTTC
TRBJ1-5 NA TRBV2 many CASRGASNQPQHF TGTGCCAGCAGGGGCGCAAGCAATCAGCCCCAGCATTTT
TRBJ2-6 NA TRBV12-3/TRBV12-4 NA CASSYVGSGANVLTF TGTGCCAGCAGTTACGTGGGGTCTGGGGCCAACGTCCTGACTTTC
TRBJ2-7 TRBD1 TRBV7-9 few CASSPKDRSPYEQYF TGTGCCAGCAGCCCCAAGGACAGGAGTCCCTACGAGCAGTACTTC
TRBJ1-4 NA TRBV11-1 NA CASSLRGAATNEKLFF TGTGCCAGCAGCTTAAGGGGGGCAGCAACTAATGAAAAACTGTTTTTT
TRBJ1-4 TRBD1 TRBV2 NA CASSSGGGGEKLFF TGTGCCAGCAGCTCAGGGGGCGGGGGTGAAAAACTGTTTTTT
TRBJ1-5 NA TRBV15 NA CATSSLADNQPQHF TGTGCCACCAGCAGCTTAGCAGACAATCAGCCCCAGCATTTT
TRBJ1-5 NA TRBV24-1 NA CADRTNQPQHF TGTGCCGACAGGACCAATCAGCCCCAGCATTTT
TRBJ1-2 TRBD1 TRBV10-3 few CASSGQGFGYTF TGTGCCAGCAGCGGACAGGGCTTTGGCTACACCTTC
TRBJ1-4 TRBD1 TRBV25-1 NA CASSSLTGDVVEKLFF TGTGCCAGCAGTTCCCTTACAGGGGATGTGGTTGAAAAACTGTTTTTT
TRBJ1-1 NA TRBV15 many CATSRVVDLGDEAFF TGTGCCACCAGCAGAGTTGTGGATCTCGGTGATGAAGCTTTCTTT
TRBJ1-2 NA TRBV10-2 few CASSYLSATVNYGYTF TGTGCCAGCAGTTACCTTTCCGCGACGGTGAACTATGGCTACACCTTC
TRBJ1-1 NA TRBV12-3/TRBV12-4 NA CASSSAKGSVYTEAFF TGTGCCAGCAGTTCCGCCAAAGGTTCCGTTTACACTGAAGCTTTCTTT
TRBJ1-3 NA TRBV5-6 NA CASSMSSGNTIYF TGTGCCAGCAGCATGTCCTCTGGAAACACCATATATTTT
TRBJ2-5 NA TRBV19 NA CASNGREQPQYF TGTGCCAGTAACGGCAGGGAGCAGCCCCAGTACTTC
TRBJ1-6 TRBD1 TRBV9 many CASRGTGDNSPLHF TGTGCCAGCAGAGGGACAGGGGATAATTCACCCCTCCACTTT
TRBJ1-2 TRBD1 TRBV12-3/TRBV12-4 NA CASSRTGGAHGYTF TGTGCCAGCAGTCGTACAGGGGGCGCTCATGGCTACACCTTC
TRBJ2-7 NA TRBV2 NA CASRYRRGSSYEQYF TGTGCCAGCAGATACCGAAGGGGTTCCTCCTACGAGCAGTACTTC
TRBJ2-2 TRBD1 TRBV24-1 NA CATSDRDSSSTGELFF TGTGCCACCAGTGATCGGGACAGTTCGAGCACCGGGGAGCTGTTTTTT
TRBJ2-7 NA TRBV7-9 few CASSFSEPGREQYF TGTGCCAGCAGCTTCTCGGAGCCTGGTCGAGAGCAGTACTTC
TRBJ2-5 TRBD1 TRBV6-5 few CAIQTGKGAQYF TGTGCCATTCAGACAGGGAAAGGGGCCCAGTACTTC
TRBJ2-2 NA TRBV24-1 NA CATSDSTGTLSTGELFF TGTGCCACCAGTGATTCTACCGGGACCCTCTCTACCGGGGAGCTGTTTTTT
TRBJ1-2 NA TRBV24-1 many CATSDGGRDNYGYTF TGTGCCACCAGTGATGGGGGCCGGGATAACTATGGCTACACCTTC